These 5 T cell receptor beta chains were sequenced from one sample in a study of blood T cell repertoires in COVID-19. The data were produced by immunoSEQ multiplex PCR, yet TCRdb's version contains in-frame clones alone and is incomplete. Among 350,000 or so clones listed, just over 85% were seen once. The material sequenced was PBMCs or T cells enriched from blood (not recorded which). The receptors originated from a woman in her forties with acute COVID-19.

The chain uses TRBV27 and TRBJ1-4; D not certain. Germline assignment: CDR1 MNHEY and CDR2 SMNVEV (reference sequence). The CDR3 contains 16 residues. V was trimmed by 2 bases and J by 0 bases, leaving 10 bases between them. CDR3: CASSLRVGSTNEKLFF. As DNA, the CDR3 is TGTGCCAGCAGTTTACGCGTCGGGTCAACTAATGAAAAACTGTTTTTT.

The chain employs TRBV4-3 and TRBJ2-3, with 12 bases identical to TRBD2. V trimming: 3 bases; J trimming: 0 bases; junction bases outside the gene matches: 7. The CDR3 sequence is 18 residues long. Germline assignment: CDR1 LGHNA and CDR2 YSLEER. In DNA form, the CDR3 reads TGCGCCAGCAGCCAGACCGGGACTAGCGGGTTTAGCACAGATACGCAGTATTTT. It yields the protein CASSQTGTSGFSTDTQYF.

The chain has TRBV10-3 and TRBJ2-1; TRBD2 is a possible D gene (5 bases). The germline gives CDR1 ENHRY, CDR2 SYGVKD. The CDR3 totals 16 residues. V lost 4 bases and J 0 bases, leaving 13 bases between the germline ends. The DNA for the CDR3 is TGTGCCATCAGTGGGACTCCCAGGAGCTCCTACAATGAGCAGTTCTTC. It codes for CAISGTPRSSYNEQFF.

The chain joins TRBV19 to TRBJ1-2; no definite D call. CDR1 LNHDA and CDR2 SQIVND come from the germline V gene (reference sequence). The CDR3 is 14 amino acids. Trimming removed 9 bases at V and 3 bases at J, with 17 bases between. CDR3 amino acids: CASFGSSFDYGYTF. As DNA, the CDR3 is TGTGCCAGCTTTGGGAGTTCCTTCGACTATGGCTACACCTTC.

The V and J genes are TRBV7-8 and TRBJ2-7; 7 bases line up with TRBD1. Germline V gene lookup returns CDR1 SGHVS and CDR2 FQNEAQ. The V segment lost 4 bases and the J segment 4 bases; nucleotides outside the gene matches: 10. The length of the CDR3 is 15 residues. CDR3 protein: CASSYVQGIGYEQYF. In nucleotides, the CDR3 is TGTGCCAGCAGCTACGTACAGGGGATCGGGTACGAGCAGTACTTC.